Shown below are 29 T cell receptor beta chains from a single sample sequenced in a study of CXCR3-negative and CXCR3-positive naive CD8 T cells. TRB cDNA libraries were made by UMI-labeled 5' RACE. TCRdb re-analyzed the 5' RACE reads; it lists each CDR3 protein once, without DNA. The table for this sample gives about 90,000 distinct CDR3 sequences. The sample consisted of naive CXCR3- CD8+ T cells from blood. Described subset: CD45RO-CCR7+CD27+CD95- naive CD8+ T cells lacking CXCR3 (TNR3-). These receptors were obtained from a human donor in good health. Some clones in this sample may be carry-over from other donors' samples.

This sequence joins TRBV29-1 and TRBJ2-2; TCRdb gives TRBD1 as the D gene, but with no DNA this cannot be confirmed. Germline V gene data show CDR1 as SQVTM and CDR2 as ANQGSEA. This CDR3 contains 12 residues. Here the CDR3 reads CSQQGNTGELFF.

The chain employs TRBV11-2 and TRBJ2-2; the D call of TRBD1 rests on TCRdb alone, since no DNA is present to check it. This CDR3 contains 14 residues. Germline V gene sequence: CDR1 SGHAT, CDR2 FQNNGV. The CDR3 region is CASSLAGVTGELFF.

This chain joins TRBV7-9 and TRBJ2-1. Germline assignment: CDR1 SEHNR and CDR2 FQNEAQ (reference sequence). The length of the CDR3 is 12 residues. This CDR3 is CASSLGNNEQFF.

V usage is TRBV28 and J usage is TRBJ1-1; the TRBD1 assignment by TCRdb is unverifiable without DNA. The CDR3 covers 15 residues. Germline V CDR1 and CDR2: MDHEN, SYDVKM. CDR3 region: CASSLTGAVNTEAFF.

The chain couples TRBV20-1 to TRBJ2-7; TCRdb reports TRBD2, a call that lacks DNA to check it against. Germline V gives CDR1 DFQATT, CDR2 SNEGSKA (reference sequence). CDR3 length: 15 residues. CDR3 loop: CSAPTGGGALYEQYF.

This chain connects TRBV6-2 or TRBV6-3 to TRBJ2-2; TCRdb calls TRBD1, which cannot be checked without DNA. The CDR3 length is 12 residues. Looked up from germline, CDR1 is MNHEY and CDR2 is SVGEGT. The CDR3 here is CASWTSTGELFF.

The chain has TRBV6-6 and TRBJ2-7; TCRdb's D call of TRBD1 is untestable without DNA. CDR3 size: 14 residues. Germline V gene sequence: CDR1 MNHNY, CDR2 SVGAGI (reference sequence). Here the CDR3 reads CASSYSGTTYEQYF.

Here the CDR3 reads CASSDFDRAYNEQFF. The chain recombines TRBV5-1 with TRBJ2-1; absent DNA, TCRdb's TRBD1 call cannot be checked. The length of the CDR3 is 15 residues. Germline assignment: CDR1 SGHRS and CDR2 YFSETQ.

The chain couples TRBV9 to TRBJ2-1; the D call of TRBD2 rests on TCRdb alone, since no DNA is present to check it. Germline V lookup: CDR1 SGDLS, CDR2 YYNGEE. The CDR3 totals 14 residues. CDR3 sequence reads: CASSPRTSVDEQFF.

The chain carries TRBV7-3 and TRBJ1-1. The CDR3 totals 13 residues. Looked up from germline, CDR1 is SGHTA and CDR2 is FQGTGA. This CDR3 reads CASSYTENTEAFF.

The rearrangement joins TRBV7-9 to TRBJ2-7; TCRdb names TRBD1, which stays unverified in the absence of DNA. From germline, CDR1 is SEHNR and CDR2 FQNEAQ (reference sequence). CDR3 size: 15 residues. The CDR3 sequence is CASSLEGRENYEQYF.

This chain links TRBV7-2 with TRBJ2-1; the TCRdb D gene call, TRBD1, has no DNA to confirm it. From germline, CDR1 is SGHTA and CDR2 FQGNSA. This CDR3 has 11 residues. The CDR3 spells CASSSQGTQFF. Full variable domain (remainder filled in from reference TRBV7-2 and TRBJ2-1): GAGVSQSPSNKVTEKGKDVELRCDPISGHTALYWYRQSLGQGLEFLIYFQGNSAPDKSGLPSDRFSAERTGGSVSTLTIQRTQQEDSAVYLCASSSQGTQFFGPGTRLTVL.

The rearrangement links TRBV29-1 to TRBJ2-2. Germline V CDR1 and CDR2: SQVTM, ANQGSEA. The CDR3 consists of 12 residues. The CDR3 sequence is CSVEAWEGELFF.

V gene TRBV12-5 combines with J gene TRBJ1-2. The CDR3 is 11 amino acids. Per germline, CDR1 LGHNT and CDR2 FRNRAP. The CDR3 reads CASGSLYDYTF.

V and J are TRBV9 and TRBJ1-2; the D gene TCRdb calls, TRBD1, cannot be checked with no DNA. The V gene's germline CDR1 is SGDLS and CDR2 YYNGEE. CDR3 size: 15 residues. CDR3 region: CASSVLGGGSYGYTF.

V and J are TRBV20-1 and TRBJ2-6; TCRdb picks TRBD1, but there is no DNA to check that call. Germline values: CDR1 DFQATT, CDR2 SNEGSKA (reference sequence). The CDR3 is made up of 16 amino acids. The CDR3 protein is CSASRGAGSGANVLTF.

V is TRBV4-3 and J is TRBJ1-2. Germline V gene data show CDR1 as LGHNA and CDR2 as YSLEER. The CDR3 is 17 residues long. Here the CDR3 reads CASSQAVIPTGPYGYTF.

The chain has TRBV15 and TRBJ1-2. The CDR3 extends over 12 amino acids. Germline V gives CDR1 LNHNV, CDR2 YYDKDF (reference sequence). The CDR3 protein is CATSSGEYGYTF.

CDR3: CASSPPIVSGRSLHFYEQYF. The rearrangement uses TRBV5-1 and TRBJ2-7; the D gene TCRdb calls, TRBD2, cannot be checked with no DNA. The CDR3 loop spans 20 amino acids. Germline V gene sequence: CDR1 SGHRS, CDR2 YFSETQ. Supplemented by reference TRBV5-1 and TRBJ2-7, the full variable domain reads KAGVTQTPRYLIKTRGQQVTLSCSPISGHRSVSWYQQTPGQGLQFLFEYFSETQRNKGNFPGRFSGRQFSNSRSEMNVSTLELGDSALYLCASSPPIVSGRSLHFYEQYFGPGTRLTVT.

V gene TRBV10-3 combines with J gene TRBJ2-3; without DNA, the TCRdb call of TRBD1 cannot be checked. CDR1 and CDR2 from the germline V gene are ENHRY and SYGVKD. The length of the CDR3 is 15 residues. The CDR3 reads CAISDGRTSTDTQYF.

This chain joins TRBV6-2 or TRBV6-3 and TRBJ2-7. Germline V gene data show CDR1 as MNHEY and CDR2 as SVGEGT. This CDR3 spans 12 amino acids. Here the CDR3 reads CASSPDWVKQYF.

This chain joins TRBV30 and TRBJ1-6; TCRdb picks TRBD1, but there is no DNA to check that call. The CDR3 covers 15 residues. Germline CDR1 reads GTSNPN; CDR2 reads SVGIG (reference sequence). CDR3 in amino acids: CAWSGQGQYNSPLHF.

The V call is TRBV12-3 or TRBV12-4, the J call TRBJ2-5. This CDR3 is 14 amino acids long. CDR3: CASSETNSQETQYF.

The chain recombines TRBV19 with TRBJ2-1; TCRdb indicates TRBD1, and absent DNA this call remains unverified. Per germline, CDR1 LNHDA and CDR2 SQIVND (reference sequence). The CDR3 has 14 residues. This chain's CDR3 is CASSIPGQGAEQFF.

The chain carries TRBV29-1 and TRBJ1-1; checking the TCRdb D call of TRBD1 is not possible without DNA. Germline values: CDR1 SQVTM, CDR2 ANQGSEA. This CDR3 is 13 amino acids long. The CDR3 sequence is CSVEYSAGAEAFF.

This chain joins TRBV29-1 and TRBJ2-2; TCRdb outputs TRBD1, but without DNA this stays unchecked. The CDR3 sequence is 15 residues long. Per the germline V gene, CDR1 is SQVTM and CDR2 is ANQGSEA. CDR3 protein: CSAEGGTSNTGELFF.

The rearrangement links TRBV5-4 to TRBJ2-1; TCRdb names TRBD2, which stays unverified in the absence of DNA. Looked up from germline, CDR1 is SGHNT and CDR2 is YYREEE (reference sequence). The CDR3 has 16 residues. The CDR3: CASSFGLAGASNEQFF.

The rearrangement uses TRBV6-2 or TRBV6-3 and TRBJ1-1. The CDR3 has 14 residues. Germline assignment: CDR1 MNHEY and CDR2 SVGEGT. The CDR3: CASSYSSLTGEAFF.

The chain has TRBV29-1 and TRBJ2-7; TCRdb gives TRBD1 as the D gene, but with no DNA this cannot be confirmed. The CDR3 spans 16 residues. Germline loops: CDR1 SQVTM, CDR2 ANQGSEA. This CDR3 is CSVEAPVTGGTYEQYF.